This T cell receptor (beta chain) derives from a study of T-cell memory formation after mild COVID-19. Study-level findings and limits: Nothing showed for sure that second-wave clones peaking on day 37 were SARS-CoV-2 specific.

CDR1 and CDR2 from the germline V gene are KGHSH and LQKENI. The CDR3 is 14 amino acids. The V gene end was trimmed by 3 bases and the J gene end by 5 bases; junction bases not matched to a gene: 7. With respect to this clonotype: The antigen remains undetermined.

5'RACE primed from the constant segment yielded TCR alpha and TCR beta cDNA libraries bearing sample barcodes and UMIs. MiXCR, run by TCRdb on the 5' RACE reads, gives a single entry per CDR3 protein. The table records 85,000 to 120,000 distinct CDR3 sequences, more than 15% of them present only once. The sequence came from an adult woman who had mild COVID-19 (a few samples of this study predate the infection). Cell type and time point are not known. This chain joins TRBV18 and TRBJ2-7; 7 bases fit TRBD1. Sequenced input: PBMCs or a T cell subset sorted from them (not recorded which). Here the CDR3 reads CASSPGQPFHEQYF. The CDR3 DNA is TGTGCCAGCTCACCGGGACAGCCATTCCACGAGCAGTACTTC.